This T cell receptor (beta chain) was recovered during a study of identical twins. General observations from the study: The analysis was cross-sectional rather than longitudinal within donors. Carriage of fewer insertions was seen in abundant cord blood beta clonotypes, whereas memory repertoires showed none. Excess low generation probability was seen in twin-shared out-of-frame alpha sequences.

This clonotype was detected many times. The antigen remains unidentified. Each CDR3 protein gets one entry after TCRdb re-called the 5' RACE reads with MiXCR. The sample carries approximately 550,000 distinct CDR3 sequences, 20% to 25% recorded once. The CDR3 length is 13 residues. Trimming removed 1 base at V and 2 bases at J, with 6 bases between. The V gene's germline CDR1 is SGHRS and CDR2 YFSETQ. These same data were also listed under a study on yellow fever vaccine responses in identical twins.

The receptor's source is a woman aged 18 to 35 in good health. Sequencing was done on a sample of CD4+ T cells sorted from blood. The chain is built from TRBV5-1 and TRBJ2-5; D is unresolved. The CDR3 DNA sequence: TGCGCCAGCAGCTTGACAGCACAAGAGACCCAGTACTTC. This codes for CASSLTAQETQYF.